This T cell receptor (beta chain) was recorded in a study of immune evolution from preneoplasia to lung adenocarcinoma. Clones were sequenced by immunoSEQ multiplex PCR, and TCRdb holds only the in-frame ones, with some missing. The sample shows under 45,000 clones, 65% to 80% of them seen only once. The CDR3 runs to 15 residues. From germline, CDR1 is MGHRA and CDR2 YSYEKL. J lost 1 base, V lost 3 bases, and 5 bases had no gene match. Patient tissue came from resections in Japan or China, 2014–2017. After pathologic assessment, macro-dissection selected premalignant or tumor cells for extraction. The sample comprised FFPE invasive lung adenocarcinoma tissue. The source is a person between 55 and 70 years old with lung adenocarcinoma. This sequence joins TRBV4-1 and TRBJ1-1; 7 bases match TRBD1. CDR3 sequence: CASSHPDRTNTEAFF. Written as DNA, the CDR3 is TGCGCCAGCAGCCATCCGGACAGGACGAACACTGAAGCTTTCTTT.